This T cell receptor beta chain was observed in a study of blood T cell repertoires in COVID-19. This clone was observed a single time. CDR1 SGHNT and CDR2 YYREEE come from the germline V gene (reference sequence). V gave up 1 base and J gave up 4 bases, with 10 bases separating them. The CDR3 contains 14 residues. Assay: immunoSEQ multiplex PCR; the TCRdb copy retains only in-frame clones and omits some. This table holds more than 85,000 clones, 84% found once. Material for sequencing was peripheral blood. The V and J genes are TRBV5-4 and TRBJ2-3; D is undetermined. The TCR originated in a woman aged 80 or older with active or convalescent COVID-19. CDR3 coding DNA: TGTGCCAGCAGCTTGAGACATGGTTCAGATACGCAGTATTTT. Amino acids: CASSLRHGSDTQYF.